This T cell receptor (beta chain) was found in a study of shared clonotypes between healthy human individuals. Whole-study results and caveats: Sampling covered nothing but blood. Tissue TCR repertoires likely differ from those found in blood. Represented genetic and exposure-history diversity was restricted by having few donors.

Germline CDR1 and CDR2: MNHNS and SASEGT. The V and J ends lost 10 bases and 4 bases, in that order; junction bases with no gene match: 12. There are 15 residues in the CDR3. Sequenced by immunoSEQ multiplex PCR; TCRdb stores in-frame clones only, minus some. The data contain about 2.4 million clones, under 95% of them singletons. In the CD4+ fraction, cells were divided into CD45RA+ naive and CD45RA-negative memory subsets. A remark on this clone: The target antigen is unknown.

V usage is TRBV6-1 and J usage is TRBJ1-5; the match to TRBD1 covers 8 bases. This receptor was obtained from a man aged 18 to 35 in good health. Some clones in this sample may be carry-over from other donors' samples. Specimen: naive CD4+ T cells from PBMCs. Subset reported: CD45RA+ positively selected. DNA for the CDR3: TGTGCCACCTTCCTCAGACAGGGGTGGAATCAGCCCCAGCATTTT. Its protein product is CATFLRQGWNQPQHF.